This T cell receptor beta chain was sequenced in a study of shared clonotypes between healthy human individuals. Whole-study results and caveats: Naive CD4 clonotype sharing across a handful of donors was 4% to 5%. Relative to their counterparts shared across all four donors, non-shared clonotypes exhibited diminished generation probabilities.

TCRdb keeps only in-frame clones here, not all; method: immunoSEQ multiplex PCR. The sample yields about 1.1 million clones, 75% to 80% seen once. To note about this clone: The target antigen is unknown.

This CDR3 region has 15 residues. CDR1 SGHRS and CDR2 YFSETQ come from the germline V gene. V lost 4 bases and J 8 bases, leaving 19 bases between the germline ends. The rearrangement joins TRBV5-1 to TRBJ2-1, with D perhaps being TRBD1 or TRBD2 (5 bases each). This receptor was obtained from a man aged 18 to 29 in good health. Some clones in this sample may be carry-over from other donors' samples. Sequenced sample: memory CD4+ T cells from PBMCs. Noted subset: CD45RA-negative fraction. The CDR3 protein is CASSVRDLRSHEQFF. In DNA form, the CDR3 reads TGCGCCAGCAGCGTCCGGGACCTCCGGAGCCATGAGCAGTTCTTC. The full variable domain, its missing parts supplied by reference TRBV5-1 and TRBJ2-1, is KAGVTQTPRYLIKTRGQQVTLSCSPISGHRSVSWYQQTPGQGLQFLFEYFSETQRNKGNFPGRFSGRQFSNSRSEMNVSTLELGDSALYLCASSVRDLRSHEQFFGPGTRLTVL.